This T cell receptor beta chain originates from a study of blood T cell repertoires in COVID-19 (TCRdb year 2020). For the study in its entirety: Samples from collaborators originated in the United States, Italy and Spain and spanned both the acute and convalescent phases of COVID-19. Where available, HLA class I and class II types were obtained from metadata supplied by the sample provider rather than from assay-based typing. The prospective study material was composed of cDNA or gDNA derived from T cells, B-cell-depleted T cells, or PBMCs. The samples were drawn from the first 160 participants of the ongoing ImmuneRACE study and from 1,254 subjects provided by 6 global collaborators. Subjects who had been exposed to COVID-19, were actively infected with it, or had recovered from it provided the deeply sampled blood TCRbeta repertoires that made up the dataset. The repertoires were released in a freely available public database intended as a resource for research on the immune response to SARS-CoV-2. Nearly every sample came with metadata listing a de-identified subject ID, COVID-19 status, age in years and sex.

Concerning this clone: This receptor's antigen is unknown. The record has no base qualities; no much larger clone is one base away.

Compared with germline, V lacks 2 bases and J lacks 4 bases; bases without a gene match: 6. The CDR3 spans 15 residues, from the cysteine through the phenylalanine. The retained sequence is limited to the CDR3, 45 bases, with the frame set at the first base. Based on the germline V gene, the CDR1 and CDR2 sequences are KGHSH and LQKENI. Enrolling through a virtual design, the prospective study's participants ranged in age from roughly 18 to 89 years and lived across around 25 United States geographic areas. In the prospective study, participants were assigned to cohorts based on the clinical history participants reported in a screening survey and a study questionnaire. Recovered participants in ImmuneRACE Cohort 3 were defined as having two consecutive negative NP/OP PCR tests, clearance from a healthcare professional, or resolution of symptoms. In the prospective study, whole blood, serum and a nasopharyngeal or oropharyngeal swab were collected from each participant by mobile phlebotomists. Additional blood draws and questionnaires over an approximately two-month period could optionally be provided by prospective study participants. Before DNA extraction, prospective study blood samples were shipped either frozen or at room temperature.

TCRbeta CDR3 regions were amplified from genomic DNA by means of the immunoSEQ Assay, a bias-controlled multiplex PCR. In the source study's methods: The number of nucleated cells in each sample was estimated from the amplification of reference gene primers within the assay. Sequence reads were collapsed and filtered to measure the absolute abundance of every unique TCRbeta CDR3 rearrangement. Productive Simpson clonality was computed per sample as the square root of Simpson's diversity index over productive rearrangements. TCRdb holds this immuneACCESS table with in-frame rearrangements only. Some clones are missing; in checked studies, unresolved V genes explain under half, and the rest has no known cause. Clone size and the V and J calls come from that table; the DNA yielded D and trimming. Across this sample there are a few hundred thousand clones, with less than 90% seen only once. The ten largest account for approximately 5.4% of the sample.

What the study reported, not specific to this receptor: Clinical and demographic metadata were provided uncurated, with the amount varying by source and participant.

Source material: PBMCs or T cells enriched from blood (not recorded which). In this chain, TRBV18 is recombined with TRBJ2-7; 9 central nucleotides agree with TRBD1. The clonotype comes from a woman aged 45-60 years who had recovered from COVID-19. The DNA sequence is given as TGTGCCAGCTCACCAAGCAGGACAGGGGAATACGAGCAGTACTTC. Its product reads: CASSPSRTGEYEQYF.